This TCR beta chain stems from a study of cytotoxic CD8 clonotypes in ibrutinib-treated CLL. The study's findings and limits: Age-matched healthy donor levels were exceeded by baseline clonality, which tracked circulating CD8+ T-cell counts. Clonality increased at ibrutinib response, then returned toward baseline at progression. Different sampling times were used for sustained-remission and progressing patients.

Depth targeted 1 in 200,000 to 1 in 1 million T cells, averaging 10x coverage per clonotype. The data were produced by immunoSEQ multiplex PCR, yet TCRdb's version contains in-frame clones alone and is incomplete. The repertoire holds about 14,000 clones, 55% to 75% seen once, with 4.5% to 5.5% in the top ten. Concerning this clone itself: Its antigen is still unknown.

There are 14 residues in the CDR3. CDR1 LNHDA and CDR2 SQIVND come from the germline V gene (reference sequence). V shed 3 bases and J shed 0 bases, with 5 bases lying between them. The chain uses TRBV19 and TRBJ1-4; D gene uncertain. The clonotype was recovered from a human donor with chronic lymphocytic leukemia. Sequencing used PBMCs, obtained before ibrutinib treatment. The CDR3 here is CASSMSATNEKLFF. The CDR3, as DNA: TGTGCCAGTAGTATGAGTGCAACTAATGAAAAACTGTTTTTT.